The text below deals with one T cell receptor (beta chain). Germline CDR1 reads LGHDT; CDR2 reads YNNKEL (reference sequence). This CDR3 has 15 residues. V gave up 0 bases and J gave up 4 bases, with 10 bases separating them. Sequencing was performed with immunoSEQ multiplex PCR; in TCRdb, only in-frame clones are kept and a portion is missing. The sample has around 280,000 clones, around 88% seen once. The sample belongs to a study of blood T cell repertoires in COVID-19. In the study overall: COVID-19 samples, acute and convalescent, were from the United States, Italy and Spain. Sources were T cells, B-cell-depleted T cells, or PBMCs; the material itself was cDNA or gDNA.

Donors in Cohort 3 counted as recovered after two negative PCRs, clearance, or symptom resolution. The V gene is TRBV3-1 (or the pseudogene TRBV3-2), the J gene TRBJ2-1, with D possibly TRBD2 on 6 matching bases. Source material: PBMCs or T cells enriched from blood (not recorded which). The receptor's source is a woman in her forties who had recovered from COVID-19. CDR3: CASSQELSGYNEQFF. The CDR3 DNA reads as TGTGCCAGCAGCCAAGAGCTTAGCGGTTACAATGAGCAGTTCTTC.